This T cell receptor (beta chain) was documented in a study of blood T cell repertoires in COVID-19. Study-wide background: Nucleic acid was either cDNA or gDNA, and it came from T cells, B-cell-depleted T cells, or PBMCs.

Sequenced by immunoSEQ multiplex PCR; TCRdb stores in-frame clones only, minus some. The table has 250,000 or so clones, about 90% seen once. Trimming removed 5 bases from V and 2 bases from J, with 20 bases in between. The germline gives CDR1 SGHDT, CDR2 YYEEEE. The CDR3 totals 16 residues. The receptor comes from a young man who had recovered from COVID-19. The chain combines TRBV5-6 with TRBJ2-7; tentatively, D is TRBD2 (6 bases). The sequencing input was PBMCs or T cells enriched from blood (not recorded which). CDR3 residues: CASSPDLAGSPYEQYF. In DNA form, the CDR3 reads TGTGCCAGCAGTCCTGATCTGGCGGGGAGTCCCTACGAGCAGTACTTC.